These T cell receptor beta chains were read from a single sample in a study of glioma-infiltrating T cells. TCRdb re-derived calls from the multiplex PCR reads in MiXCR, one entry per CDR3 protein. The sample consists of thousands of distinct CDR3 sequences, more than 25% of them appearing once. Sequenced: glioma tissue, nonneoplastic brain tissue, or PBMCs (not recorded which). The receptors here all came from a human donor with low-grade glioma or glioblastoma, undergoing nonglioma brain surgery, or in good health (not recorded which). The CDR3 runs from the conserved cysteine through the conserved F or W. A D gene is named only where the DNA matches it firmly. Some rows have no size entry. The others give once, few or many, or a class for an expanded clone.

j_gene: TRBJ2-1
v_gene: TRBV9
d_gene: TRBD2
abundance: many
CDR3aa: CASSVSSGRAENEQFF
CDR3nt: TGTGCCAGCAGCGTCTCTAGCGGGAGGGCCGAGAATGAGCAGTTCTTC

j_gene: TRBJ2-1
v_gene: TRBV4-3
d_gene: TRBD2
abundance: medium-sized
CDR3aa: CASSQVTGLAVDNEQFF
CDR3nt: TGCGCCAGCAGCCAAGTAACCGGACTAGCGGTTGACAATGAGCAGTTCTTC

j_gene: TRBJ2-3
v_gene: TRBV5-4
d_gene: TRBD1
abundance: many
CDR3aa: CASSSQGATDTQYF
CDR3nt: TGTGCCAGCAGCTCACAGGGGGCGACAGATACGCAGTATTTT

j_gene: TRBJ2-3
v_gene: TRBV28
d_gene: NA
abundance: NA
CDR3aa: CALLTPRDPQSF
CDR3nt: TGTGCCCTTTTGACCCCCCGGGATCCGCAGTCTTTT

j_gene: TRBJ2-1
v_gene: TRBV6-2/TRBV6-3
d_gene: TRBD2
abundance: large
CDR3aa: CASSYSLAGYNEQFF
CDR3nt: TGTGCCAGCAGTTATAGTCTAGCGGGATACAATGAGCAGTTCTTC

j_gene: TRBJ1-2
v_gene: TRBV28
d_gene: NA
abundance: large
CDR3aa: CASSEGNYGYTF
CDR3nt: TGTGCCAGCAGCGAGGGGAACTATGGCTACACCTTC

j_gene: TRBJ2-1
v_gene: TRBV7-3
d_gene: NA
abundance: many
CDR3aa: CASSLRPGEDYEQFF
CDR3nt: TGTGCCAGCAGCTTAAGGCCAGGGGAGGATTATGAGCAGTTCTTC

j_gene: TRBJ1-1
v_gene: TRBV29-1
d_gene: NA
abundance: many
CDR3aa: CSVRFTWNTEAFF
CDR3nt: TGCAGCGTTCGTTTTACTTGGAACACTGAAGCTTTCTTT

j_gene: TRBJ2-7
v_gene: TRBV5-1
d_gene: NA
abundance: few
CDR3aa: CASSSTAYYEQYF
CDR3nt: TGCGCCAGCAGCTCGACAGCATACTACGAGCAGTACTTC

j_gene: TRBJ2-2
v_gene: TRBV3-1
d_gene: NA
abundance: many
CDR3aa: CASSRPGAGTGELFF
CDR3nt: TGTGCCAGCAGCCGCCCGGGGGCGGGCACCGGGGAGCTGTTTTTT

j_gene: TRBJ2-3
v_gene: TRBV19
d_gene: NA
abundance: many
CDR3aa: CASSIAAFADTQYF
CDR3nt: TGTGCCAGTAGTATAGCGGCGTTCGCAGATACGCAGTATTTT

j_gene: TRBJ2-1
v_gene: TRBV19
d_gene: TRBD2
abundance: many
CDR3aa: CASSLFITSGIINEQFF
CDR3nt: TGTGCCAGTAGTCTTTTCATAACTAGCGGGATAATTAATGAGCAGTTCTTC

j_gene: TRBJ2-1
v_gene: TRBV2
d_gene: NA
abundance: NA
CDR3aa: CASRDRFGEHFF
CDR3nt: TGTGCCAGCCGCGACAGGTTTGGTGAGCATTTCTTC

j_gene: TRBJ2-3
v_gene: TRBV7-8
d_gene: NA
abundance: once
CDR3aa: CASSARSGRRSHPQYF
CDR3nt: TGTGCCAGCAGCGCTAGGAGCGGGCGCAGGTCACATCCGCAGTATTTT

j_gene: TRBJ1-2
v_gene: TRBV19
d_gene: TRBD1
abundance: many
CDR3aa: CASSATGDWDYGYTF
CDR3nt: TGTGCCAGTAGTGCAACAGGGGACTGGGACTATGGCTACACCTTC

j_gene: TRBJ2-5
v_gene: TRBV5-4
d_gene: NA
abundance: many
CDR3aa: CASSWEPQETQYF
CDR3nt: TGTGCCAGCAGCTGGGAGCCCCAAGAGACCCAGTACTTC

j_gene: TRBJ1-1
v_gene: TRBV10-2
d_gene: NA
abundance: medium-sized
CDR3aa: CATGGGAPLRTEAFF
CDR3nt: TGCGCCACTGGGGGGGGGGCCCCCCTGAGGACTGAAGCTTTCTTT

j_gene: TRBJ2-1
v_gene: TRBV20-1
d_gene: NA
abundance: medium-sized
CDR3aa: CSANPLFF
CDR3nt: TGCAGTGCTAACCCCCTCTTCTTC

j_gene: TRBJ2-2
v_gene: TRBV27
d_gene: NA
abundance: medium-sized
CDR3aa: CASSYRRIGELFF
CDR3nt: TGTGCCAGCAGTTACCGAAGGATCGGGGAGCTGTTTTTT

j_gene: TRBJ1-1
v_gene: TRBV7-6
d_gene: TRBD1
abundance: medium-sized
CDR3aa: CASSLQPGTAEAFF
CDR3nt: TGTGCCAGCAGCCTGCAACCCGGGACAGCCGAAGCTTTCTTT

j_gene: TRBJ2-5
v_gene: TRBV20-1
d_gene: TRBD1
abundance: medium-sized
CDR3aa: CSARAGGSWEETQYF
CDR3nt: TGCAGTGCTAGAGCAGGGGGCTCATGGGAAGAGACCCAGTACTTC

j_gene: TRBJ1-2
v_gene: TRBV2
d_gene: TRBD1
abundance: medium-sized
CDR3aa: CASRRDRTNYGYTF
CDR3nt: TGTGCCAGCAGGAGGGACAGAACTAACTATGGCTACACCTTC

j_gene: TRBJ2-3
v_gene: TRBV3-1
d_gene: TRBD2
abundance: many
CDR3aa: CASSRKIAGGTDTQYF
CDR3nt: TGTGCCAGCAGCCGGAAAATAGCGGGAGGCACAGATACGCAGTATTTT

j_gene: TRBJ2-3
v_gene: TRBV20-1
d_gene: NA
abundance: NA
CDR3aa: CSDRVEAGTGDAQYF
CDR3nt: TGCAGTGATAGAGTTGAGGCGGGAACAGGTGATGCGCAGTATTTT

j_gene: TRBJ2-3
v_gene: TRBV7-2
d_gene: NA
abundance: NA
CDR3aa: CASSRLGDTTDTQYF
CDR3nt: TGTGCCAGCAGCCGACTAGGGGATACCACAGATACGCAGTATTTT

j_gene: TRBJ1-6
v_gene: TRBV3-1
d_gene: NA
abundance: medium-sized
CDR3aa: CASGRDSPLHF
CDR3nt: TGTGCCAGCGGAAGGGATTCACCCCTCCACTTT

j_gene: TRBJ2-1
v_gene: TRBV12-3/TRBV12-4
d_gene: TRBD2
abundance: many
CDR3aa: CASKGILGSGMSSYNEQFF
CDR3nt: TGTGCCAGCAAGGGGATTCTCGGGAGCGGGATGAGCTCCTACAATGAGCAGTTCTTC

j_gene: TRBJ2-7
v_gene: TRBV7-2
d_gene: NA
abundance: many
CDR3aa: CASSLSLSYEQYF
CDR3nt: TGTGCCAGCAGCTTAAGTCTTTCCTACGAGCAGTACTTC

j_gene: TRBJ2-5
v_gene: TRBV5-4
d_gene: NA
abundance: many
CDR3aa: CASSSDGTQAETQYF
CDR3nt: TGTGCCAGCAGCTCTGACGGGACCCAGGCAGAGACCCAGTACTTC

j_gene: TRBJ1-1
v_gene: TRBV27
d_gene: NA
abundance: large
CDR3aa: CASSPQVYRVNTEAFF
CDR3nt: TGTGCCAGCAGTCCCCAGGTATACAGGGTGAACACTGAAGCTTTCTTT

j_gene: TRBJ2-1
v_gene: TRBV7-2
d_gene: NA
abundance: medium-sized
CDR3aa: CASSLDPDGYYNEQFF
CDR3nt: TGTGCCAGCAGCTTAGATCCCGATGGTTACTACAATGAGCAGTTCTTC

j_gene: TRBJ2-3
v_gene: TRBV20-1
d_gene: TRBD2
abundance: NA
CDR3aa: CSARVEAGGGDTQHF
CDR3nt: TGCAGTGCTAGAGTTGAGGCGGGGGGAGGTGATACTCAACATTTT

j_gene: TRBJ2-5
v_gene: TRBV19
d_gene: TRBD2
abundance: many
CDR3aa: CASSMSSGAPGTQYF
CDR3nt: TGTGCCAGTAGTATGTCTAGCGGCGCCCCAGGGACCCAGTACTTC